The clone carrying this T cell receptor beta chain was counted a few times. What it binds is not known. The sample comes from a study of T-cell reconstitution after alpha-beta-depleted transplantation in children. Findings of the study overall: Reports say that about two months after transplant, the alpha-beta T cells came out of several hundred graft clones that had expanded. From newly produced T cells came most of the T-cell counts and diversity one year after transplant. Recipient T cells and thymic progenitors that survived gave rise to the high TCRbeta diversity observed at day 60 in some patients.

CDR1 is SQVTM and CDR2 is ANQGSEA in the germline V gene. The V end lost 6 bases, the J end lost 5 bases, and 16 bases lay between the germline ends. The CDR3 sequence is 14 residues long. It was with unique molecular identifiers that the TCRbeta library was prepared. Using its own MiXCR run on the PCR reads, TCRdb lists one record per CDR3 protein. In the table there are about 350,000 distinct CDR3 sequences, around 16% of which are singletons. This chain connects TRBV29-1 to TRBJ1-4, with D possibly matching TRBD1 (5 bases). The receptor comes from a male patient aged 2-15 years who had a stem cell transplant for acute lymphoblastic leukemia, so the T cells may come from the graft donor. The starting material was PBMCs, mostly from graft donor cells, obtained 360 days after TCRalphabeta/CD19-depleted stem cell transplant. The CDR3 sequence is CSVGGYDGNEKLFF. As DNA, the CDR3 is TGCAGCGTGGGGGGTTATGACGGGAATGAAAAACTGTTTTTT. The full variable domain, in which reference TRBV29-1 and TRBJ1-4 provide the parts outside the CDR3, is SAVISQKPSRDICQRGTSLTIQCQVDSQVTMMFWYRQQPGQSLTLIATANQGSEATYESGFVIDKFPISRPNLTFSTLTVSNMSPEDSSIYLCSVGGYDGNEKLFFGSGTQLSVL.